The 26 T cell receptor beta chains given below trace back to one sample, sequenced in a study of T cells in Graves' hyperthyroidism and ophthalmopathy. TCR beta CDR3 region amplification was performed from RNA transcripts. The HTBI primer set served for first-round RT-PCR of the TCR CDR3. In TCRdb, the multiplex PCR reads were re-called with MiXCR into one record per CDR3 protein. The data contain 500,000 to 650,000 distinct CDR3 sequences, about 15% of them singletons. Source material: blood. These receptors came from a woman in her thirties or forties with Graves' hyperthyroidism.

This clonotype occurred many times. The CDR3 sequence is CASSDIPSSYNEQFF. CDR3 bases: TGTGCCAGCAGTGATATCCCGAGCTCCTACAATGAGCAGTTCTTC. The rearrangement links TRBV2 to TRBJ2-1, with D unclear. The CDR3 loop spans 15 amino acids. The V end was cut by 3 bases, the J end by 0 bases, with 9 bases between. Germline V CDR1 and CDR2: SNHLY, FYNNEI.

A few counts support this clonotype. CDR3 coding DNA: TGTGCCAGCAGCTTGGCCAGGGACAGGGTAGGGGAGACCCAGTACTTC. Its protein product is CASSLARDRVGETQYF. This rearrangement joins TRBV5-4 to TRBJ2-5, with TRBD1 matching over 9 bases. Germline CDR1 SGHNT, CDR2 YYREEE (reference sequence). The CDR3 totals 16 residues. V was clipped by 0 bases and J by 5 bases; unmatched bases: 8.

The V gene is TRBV5-1, the J gene TRBJ2-1; 9 bases agree with TRBD2. The CDR3 spans 14 residues. The V gene's germline CDR1 is SGHRS and CDR2 YFSETQ. Unmatched junction bases numbered 0, after V lost 0 bases and J lost 5 bases. CDR3 coding DNA: TGCGCCAGCAGCTTGGCTAGCGGGAACAATGAGCAGTTCTTC. Translation gives CASSLASGNNEQFF.

This clonotype was seen only a few times. V is TRBV4-2 and J is TRBJ1-2, with a tentative D call TRBD1 (5 bases). This CDR3 is built from 15 residues. Trimming pared 0 bases from V and 13 bases from J, leaving 21 bases between. Germline CDR1 is LGHNA and CDR2 is YNFKEQ. In DNA, the CDR3 is TGTGCCAGCAGCCAAGATTTAGGGACCCCGACGGAGTTCACCTTC. This codes for CASSQDLGTPTEFTF.

This clonotype came up many times. The V and J genes are TRBV12-3 or TRBV12-4 and TRBJ2-3; D remains ambiguous. The CDR3 contains 13 residues. Trimming removed 7 bases at V and 6 bases at J, with 14 bases between. CDR3 loop: CASTVGPNDTQYF. The CDR3 bases are TGTGCCAGCACCGTCGGGCCCAACGATACGCAGTATTTT.

This clonotype was recorded many times. The J gene is TRBJ2-7, the V gene TRBV7-2; D is unclear. The CDR3 is 13 residues long. Germline V lookup: CDR1 SGHTA, CDR2 FQGNSA. V dropped 5 bases and J dropped 3 bases, with 11 bases sitting between them. This CDR3 is CASSPRLGYEQYF. In nucleotides, the CDR3 is TGTGCCAGCAGCCCGCGCCTCGGCTACGAGCAGTACTTC.

This clonotype was seen more than once but under ten times. This chain uses TRBV6-6 with TRBJ1-1; D not resolved. From germline, CDR1 is MNHNY and CDR2 SVGAGI (reference sequence). V gave up 0 bases and J gave up 0 bases, with 14 bases separating them. The CDR3 extends over 17 amino acids. CDR3 region: CASSYSTFSRMNTEAFF. Written as DNA, the CDR3 is TGTGCCAGCAGTTACTCGACGTTTTCCCGCATGAACACTGAAGCTTTCTTT.

This clonotype has a count of ten or more. As DNA, the CDR3 is TGTGCCAGCAGCATAGTGGGGACAGGCCACGGGGTCACAGATACGCAGTATTTT. Protein sequence: CASSIVGTGHGVTDTQYF. The gene calls are TRBV13 and TRBJ2-3; 8 bases match TRBD1. V was pared by 5 bases and J by 2 bases, with 15 bases of the junction left unmatched. The CDR3 length is 18 residues. Germline CDR1 reads PRHDT; CDR2 reads FYEKMQ (reference sequence).

The table lists this clonotype with many counts. The rearrangement links TRBV6-5 to TRBJ2-1; 9 bases match TRBD2. Germline CDR1 is MNHEY and CDR2 is SVGAGI. The CDR3 covers 15 residues. V lost 0 bases and J lost 8; bases outside the gene matches: 5. CDR3 in DNA: TGTGCCAGCAGTTACTCTAGCGGGAGCGTTGATGAGCAGTTCTTC. This translates into CASSYSSGSVDEQFF.

This clonotype was seen at least ten times. This rearrangement joins TRBV27 to TRBJ2-5; TRBD2 is a possible D gene (5 bases). Germline-derived CDR1 and CDR2 are MNHEY and SMNVEV (reference sequence). The CDR3 is 16 amino acids. V lost 8 bases and J lost 2, with 21 bases in between. CDR3: CASAPRALGGQETQYF. The CDR3 DNA reads TGTGCCAGCGCCCCAAGGGCACTTGGCGGGCAAGAGACCCAGTACTTC.

The chain links TRBV18 to TRBJ2-1, with 8 positions matching TRBD1. The CDR3 consists of 15 residues. Germline assignment: CDR1 KGHSH and CDR2 LQKENI. V lost 6 bases to trimming and J lost 6 bases; unmatched junction nucleotides: 10. The DNA of the CDR3 is TGTGCCAGCTCCCCCGGACAGGGAAAGGGCAATGAGCAGTTCTTC. Its translation: CASSPGQGKGNEQFF.

Worth noting for this clonotype: This CDR3 fails to terminate in the conserved phenylalanine or tryptophan, so it likely reflects a read error. For the CDR3, the DNA is TGTGCCAGCAGCGTAGTACCTAGGAGCGGACTAGCGTACACCGGGGAGCTGTTTTTG. It is translated as CASSVVPRSGLAYTGELFL. The chain joins TRBV9 to TRBJ2-2; 9 bases agree with TRBD2. The V gene's germline CDR1 is SGDLS and CDR2 YYNGEE. The ends lost 0 bases at V and 3 bases at J; junction bases unmatched: 12. The CDR3 runs to 19 residues.

This clonotype was picked up many times. The chain couples TRBV24-1 to TRBJ2-2, with D perhaps matching TRBD1 (6 bases). The CDR3 spans 15 residues. The V end was cut by 3 bases, the J end by 4 bases, with 11 bases between. Germline values: CDR1 KGHDR, CDR2 SFDVKD. The CDR3 nucleotides read TGTGCCACCAGTGATGCCGGGACAACCACCGGGGAGCTGTTTTTT. This translates into CATSDAGTTTGELFF.

This clonotype was observed many times. J is TRBJ2-5 and V is TRBV20-1; D is undetermined. The germline V gene encodes CDR1 DFQATT and CDR2 SNEGSKA (reference sequence). The CDR3 consists of 13 residues. V lost 3 bases to trimming and J lost 5 bases, with 13 bases between them. The CDR3 nucleotides read TGCAGTGCTAGTGACGGCTGGGGTGAGACCCAGTACTTC. It specifies CSASDGWGETQYF.

This clonotype was observed many times. The gene calls are TRBV7-9 and TRBJ2-7, with TRBD2 identical over 7 bases. The ends lost 8 bases at V and 1 base at J; junction bases unmatched: 5. The CDR3 runs 13 residues. Looked up from germline, CDR1 is SEHNR and CDR2 is FQNEAQ (reference sequence). CDR3 nucleotide sequence: TGTGCCAGCGGGCGGGAGCCATCCTACGAGCAGTACTTC. Translating gives CASGREPSYEQYF.

This clonotype was seen many times. The chain joins TRBV18 to TRBJ1-1; 9 positions agree with TRBD1. This CDR3 comprises 16 residues. J lost 0 bases, V lost 3 bases, and 5 bases had no gene match. The germline gives CDR1 KGHSH, CDR2 LQKENI. CDR3: CASSPGTGRVNTEAFF. In DNA, the CDR3 is TGTGCCAGCTCACCCGGGACAGGGAGGGTGAACACTGAAGCTTTCTTT.

The chain combines TRBV2 with TRBJ1-2, with 7 nucleotides matching TRBD1. The V gene end was trimmed by 6 bases and the J gene end by 5 bases; junction bases not matched to a gene: 9. CDR3 size: 14 residues. The germline gives CDR1 SNHLY, CDR2 FYNNEI. CDR3 residues: CASRPLGTEYGYTF. Written as DNA, the CDR3 is TGTGCCAGCAGGCCCCTCGGGACAGAATATGGCTACACCTTC.

This clonotype was picked up many times. The V call is TRBV3-1, the J call TRBJ1-5; D is unresolved. The CDR3 contains 14 residues. Germline CDR1 is LGHDT and CDR2 is YNNKEL (reference sequence). V lost 5 bases to trimming and J lost 0 bases, with 8 bases between them. CDR3 bases: TGTGCCAGCAGCAACGGTTATAGCAATCAGCCCCAGCATTTT. It codes for CASSNGYSNQPQHF.

Only a few counts were recorded for this clonotype. The chain combines TRBV20-1 with TRBJ2-1; 9 nucleotides line up with TRBD2. V shed 3 bases, J shed 6 bases, and the junction held 18 bases outside the gene matches. Germline-derived CDR1 and CDR2 are DFQATT and SNEGSKA (reference sequence). This CDR3 region has 18 residues. CDR3 in amino acids: CSARSIVDLSGRVNEQFF. In DNA, the CDR3 is TGCAGTGCTAGGAGCATTGTCGATCTTAGCGGGAGAGTCAATGAGCAGTTCTTC.

This clonotype appeared many times. V is TRBV12-3 or TRBV12-4 and J is TRBJ2-1; TRBD2 aligns across 11 bases. The length of the CDR3 is 15 residues. Trimming at V came to 3 bases and at J to 5 bases, leaving 3 bases not matched to a gene. The CDR3 DNA sequence: TGTGCCAGCAGTTTTGGGACTAGCGGAGACAATGAGCAGTTCTTC. This codes for CASSFGTSGDNEQFF.

The chain links TRBV5-1 to TRBJ2-7; maybe TRBD2 (6 bases). This CDR3 has 12 amino acids. Between the trimmed V and J ends, which lost 3 bases and 6 bases, there was a span of 10 bases. Germline CDR1 reads SGHRS; CDR2 reads YFSETQ. The DNA of the CDR3 is TGCGCCAGCAGCTCCGGGGGTCTCGAGCAGTACTTC. Translated, it gives CASSSGGLEQYF. The full variable domain, its missing parts supplied by reference TRBV5-1 and TRBJ2-7, is KAGVTQTPRYLIKTRGQQVTLSCSPISGHRSVSWYQQTPGQGLQFLFEYFSETQRNKGNFPGRFSGRQFSNSRSEMNVSTLELGDSALYLCASSSGGLEQYFGPGTRLTVT.

This clonotype was observed many times. V gene TRBV6-1 combines with J gene TRBJ2-1; the match to TRBD2 covers 10 bases. Germline CDR1 and CDR2: MNHNS and SASEGT. The CDR3 sequence is 18 residues long. The J segment lost 1 base and the V segment lost 5 bases, leaving 11 bases of the junction unmatched. CDR3 in amino acids: CASSTLELAGVSYNEQFF. CDR3 bases: TGTGCCAGCAGTACCCTGGAGCTAGCGGGAGTATCCTACAATGAGCAGTTCTTC.

In its sample, this clonotype was seen a few times. The chain has TRBV6-1 and TRBJ1-5; 11 bases map to TRBD1. The germline V gene has CDR1 MNHNS and CDR2 SASEGT. V trimming: 7 bases; J trimming: 1 base; junction bases outside the gene matches: 6. The CDR3 has 16 residues. Here the CDR3 DNA reads TGTGCCAGCAAGGACAGGGGGCGAGGAAGCAATCAGCCCCAGCATTTT. Translation gives CASKDRGRGSNQPQHF.

V is TRBV10-3 and J is TRBJ2-5; no firm D call. The CDR3 covers 12 residues. V was trimmed by 2 bases and J by 3 bases, leaving 4 bases between them. CDR1 ENHRY and CDR2 SYGVKD come from the germline V gene. CDR3 sequence: CAISENKETQYF. The DNA for the CDR3 is TGTGCCATCAGTGAGAATAAAGAGACCCAGTACTTC.

The V and J genes are TRBV27 and TRBJ2-7; a weak D match, TRBD1 (6 bases). The CDR3 covers 14 residues. Germline values: CDR1 MNHEY, CDR2 SMNVEV (reference sequence). The ends were cut back, 8 bases at V and 2 bases at J, with 16 bases in the middle. This CDR3 reads CASGSLDSTYEQYF. The CDR3 DNA reads TGTGCCAGCGGTTCCCTGGACAGCACCTACGAGCAGTACTTC.

The V call is TRBV6-1, the J call TRBJ2-7; a weak D match, TRBD2 (6 bases). CDR1 and CDR2 from the germline V gene are MNHNS and SASEGT. V was pared by 6 bases and J by 3 bases, with 15 bases between. The CDR3 contains 14 residues. CDR3 sequence: CASRELRDFYEQYF. CDR3 bases: TGTGCCAGCAGGGAGCTTCGGGACTTCTACGAGCAGTACTTC.